The present T cell receptor beta chain was sequenced within a study of blood T cell repertoires in COVID-19. Turning to the study itself: Sites in the United States, Italy and Spain provided acute and convalescent COVID-19 samples.

Generated by immunoSEQ multiplex PCR, the TCRdb table keeps only in-frame clones and is missing some. The repertoire includes roughly 250,000 clones, 81% of them detected once, and over 2.5% sits in the top ten. Germline V CDR1 and CDR2: SQVTM, ANQGSEA. This CDR3 spans 11 amino acids. V was clipped by 7 bases and J by 8 bases, with 12 bases between them. This clone was observed a few times. The sequence derives from a woman aged 60-70 years with active or convalescent COVID-19. The sequenced material came from peripheral blood. The chain recombines TRBV29-1 with TRBJ2-1; D not resolved. This CDR3 reads CSAHEFDEQFF. CDR3 DNA sequence: TGCAGCGCCCACGAGTTCGATGAGCAGTTCTTC.